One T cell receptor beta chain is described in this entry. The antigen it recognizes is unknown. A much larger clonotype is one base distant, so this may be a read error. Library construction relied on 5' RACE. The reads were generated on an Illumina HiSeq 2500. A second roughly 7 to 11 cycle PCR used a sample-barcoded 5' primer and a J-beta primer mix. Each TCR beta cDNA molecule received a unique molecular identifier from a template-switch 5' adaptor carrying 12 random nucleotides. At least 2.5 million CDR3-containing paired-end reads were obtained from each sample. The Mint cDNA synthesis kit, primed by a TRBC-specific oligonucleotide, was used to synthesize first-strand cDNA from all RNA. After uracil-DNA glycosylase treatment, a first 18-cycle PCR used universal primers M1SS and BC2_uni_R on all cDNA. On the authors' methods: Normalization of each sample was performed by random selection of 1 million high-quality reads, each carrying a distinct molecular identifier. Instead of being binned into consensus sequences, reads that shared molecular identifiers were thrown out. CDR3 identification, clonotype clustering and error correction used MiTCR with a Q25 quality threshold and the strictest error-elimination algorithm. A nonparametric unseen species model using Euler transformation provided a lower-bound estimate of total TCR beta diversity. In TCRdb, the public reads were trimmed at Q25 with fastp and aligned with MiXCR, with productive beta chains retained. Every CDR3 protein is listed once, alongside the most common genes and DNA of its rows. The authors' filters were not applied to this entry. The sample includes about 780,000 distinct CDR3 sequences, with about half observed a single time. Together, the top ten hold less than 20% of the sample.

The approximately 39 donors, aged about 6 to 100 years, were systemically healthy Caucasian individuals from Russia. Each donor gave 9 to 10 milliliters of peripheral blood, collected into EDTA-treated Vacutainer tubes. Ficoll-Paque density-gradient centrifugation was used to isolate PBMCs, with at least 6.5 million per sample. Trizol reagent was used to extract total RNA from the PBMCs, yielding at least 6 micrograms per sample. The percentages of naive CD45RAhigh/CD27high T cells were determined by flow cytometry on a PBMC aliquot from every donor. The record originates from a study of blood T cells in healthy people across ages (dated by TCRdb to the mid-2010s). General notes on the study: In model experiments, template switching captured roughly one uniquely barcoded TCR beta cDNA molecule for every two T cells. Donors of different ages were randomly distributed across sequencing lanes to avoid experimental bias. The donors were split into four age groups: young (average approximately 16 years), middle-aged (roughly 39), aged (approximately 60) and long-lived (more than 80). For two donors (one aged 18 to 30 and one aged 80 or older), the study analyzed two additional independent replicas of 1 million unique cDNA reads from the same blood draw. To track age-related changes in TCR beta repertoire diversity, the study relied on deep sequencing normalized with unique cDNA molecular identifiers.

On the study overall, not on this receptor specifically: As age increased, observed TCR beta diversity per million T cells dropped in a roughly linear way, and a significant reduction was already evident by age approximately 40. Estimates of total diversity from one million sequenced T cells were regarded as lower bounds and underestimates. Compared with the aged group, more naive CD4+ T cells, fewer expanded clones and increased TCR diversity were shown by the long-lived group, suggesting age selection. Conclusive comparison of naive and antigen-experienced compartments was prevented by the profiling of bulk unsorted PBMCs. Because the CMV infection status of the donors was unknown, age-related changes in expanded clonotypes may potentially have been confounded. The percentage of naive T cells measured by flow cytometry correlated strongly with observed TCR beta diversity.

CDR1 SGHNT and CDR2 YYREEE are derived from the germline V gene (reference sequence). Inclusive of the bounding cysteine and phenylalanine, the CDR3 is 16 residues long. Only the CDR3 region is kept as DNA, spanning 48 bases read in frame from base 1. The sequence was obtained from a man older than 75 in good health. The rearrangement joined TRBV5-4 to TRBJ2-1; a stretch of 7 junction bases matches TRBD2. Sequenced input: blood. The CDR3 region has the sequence CASSQLSGTIYNGQFF. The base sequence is TGTGCCAGCAGCCAACTAAGCGGGACTATCTACAATGGGCAGTTCTTC.